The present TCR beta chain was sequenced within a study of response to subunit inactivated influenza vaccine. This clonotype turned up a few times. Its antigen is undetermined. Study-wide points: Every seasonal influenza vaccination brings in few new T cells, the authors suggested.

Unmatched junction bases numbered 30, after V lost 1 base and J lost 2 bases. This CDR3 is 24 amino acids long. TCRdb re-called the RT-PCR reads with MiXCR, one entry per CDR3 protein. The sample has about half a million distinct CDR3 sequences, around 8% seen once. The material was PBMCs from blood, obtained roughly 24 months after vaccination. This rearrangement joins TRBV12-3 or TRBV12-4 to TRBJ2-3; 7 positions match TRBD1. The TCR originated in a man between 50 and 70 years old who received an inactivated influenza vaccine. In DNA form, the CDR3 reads TGTGCCAGCAGTTTAGTTTTCCTTGCCCGGGATTGGACAGGACCTGTCCGGAACACAGATACGCAGTATTTT. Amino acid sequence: CASSLVFLARDWTGPVRNTDTQYF.